The entry below describes one TCR beta chain. Its antigen remains unidentified. The data derive from a study of blood T cells in healthy people across ages. Broader study findings: The fall in TCR beta diversity per million T cells was roughly linear with age. PBMC samples, being unsorted, prevented any conclusive comparison of naive and antigen-experienced cells.

For the second PCR, which ran for roughly 6 to 12 cycles, a sample-barcoded 5' primer and a J-beta primer mix were used. TCRdb processed the 5' RACE reads anew with MiXCR; each CDR3 protein has one entry. The sample includes some 1,000,000 distinct CDR3 sequences, around 25% of them seen just once. The ends lost 2 bases at V and 5 bases at J; junction bases unmatched: 2. Germline loops: CDR1 MNHEY, CDR2 SVGAGI. The CDR3 length is 15 residues. These records were also assigned to another study, of T cells of mothers and their children. From that study: With unrelated pairs as the comparison, related mother-child pairs had a slightly higher overlap that was not significant.

The chain carries TRBV6-5 and TRBJ2-3; 12 bases match TRBD2. The sample was blood. The TCR comes from a girl aged 2 to 10 in good health. This chain's CDR3 is CASSYQGLAGDTQYF. The CDR3 DNA reads as TGTGCCAGCAGTTACCAGGGACTAGCGGGAGATACGCAGTATTTT.